Listed here are 22 T cell receptor beta chains from one sample, sequenced in a study of blood T cell repertoires in COVID-19. The method was immunoSEQ multiplex PCR; TCRdb's version includes in-frame clones alone and lacks a portion of them. The top ten hold about 4.7% of the sample, which has 120,000 or so clones, 86% seen once. Sequencing was carried out using peripheral blood. These receptors were collected from a man aged 35-49 years with acute or convalescent COVID-19.

The rearrangement uses TRBV5-1 and TRBJ1-6; D is ambiguous. This CDR3 has 15 amino acids. In germline, CDR1 is SGHRS, CDR2 YFSETQ. With 0 bases removed from V and 8 bases from J, the gap between germline ends came to 12 bases. The CDR3 sequence: CASSLGGGLDSPLHF. The DNA for the CDR3 is TGCGCCAGCAGCTTGGGTGGAGGCTTGGATTCACCCCTCCACTTT.

This rearrangement joins TRBV6-5 to TRBJ1-2; the D is unclear. Trimming removed 6 bases at V and 5 bases at J, with 10 bases between. Germline V gives CDR1 MNHEY, CDR2 SVGAGI. The CDR3 is made up of 12 amino acids. The DNA for the CDR3 is TGTGCCAGCAGGTCTGGAGCGTATGGCTACACCTTC. Protein: CASRSGAYGYTF.

This chain joins TRBV5-1 and TRBJ1-5; TRBD1 matches 9 bases. Germline lookup yields CDR1 SGHRS and CDR2 YFSETQ. The CDR3 spans 15 residues. The J segment lost 5 bases and the V segment lost 4 bases, leaving 7 bases of the junction unmatched. The DNA for the CDR3 is TGCGCCAGCAGCCCCGGACAGGGGAAATATCAGCCCCAGCATTTT. Protein: CASSPGQGKYQPQHF.

This chain links TRBV25-1 with TRBJ1-1, with D perhaps matching TRBD1 (6 bases). Germline assignment: CDR1 MGHDK and CDR2 SYGVNS. Trimming pared 7 bases from V and 2 bases from J, leaving 14 bases between. The CDR3 loop spans 14 amino acids. The CDR3: CASNSGHLNTEAFF. CDR3 nucleotides: TGTGCCAGCAATTCGGGACACCTTAACACTGAAGCTTTCTTT.

The chain employs TRBV19 and TRBJ2-1; D call uncertain. Germline V gene data show CDR1 as LNHDA and CDR2 as SQIVND (reference sequence). V gave up 3 bases and J gave up 7 bases, with 13 bases separating them. The CDR3 length is 14 residues. The CDR3 reads CASSILDGGNEQFF. In DNA, the CDR3 is TGTGCCAGTAGTATTCTAGATGGTGGAAATGAGCAGTTCTTC.

V gene TRBV19 combines with J gene TRBJ1-6; possibly TRBD1 for D (6 bases). Germline loops: CDR1 LNHDA, CDR2 SQIVND (reference sequence). The CDR3 covers 19 residues. Trimming removed 10 bases from V and 2 bases from J, with 27 bases in between. The CDR3 here is CAITRGQPISLAYNSPLHF. The CDR3 DNA follows: TGTGCCATCACCCGGGGACAACCAATTTCCCTCGCCTATAATTCACCCCTCCACTTT.

J is TRBJ1-6 and V is TRBV10-2; TRBD1 aligns across 7 bases. The CDR3 extends over 15 amino acids. V dropped 6 bases and J dropped 5; count of bases not matched to a gene: 7. From germline, CDR1 is WSHSY and CDR2 SAAADI. CDR3 coding DNA: TGCGCCAGCAGATTGACAGGGCAAAATAATTCACCCCTCCACTTT. Protein sequence: CASRLTGQNNSPLHF.

This chain connects TRBV7-3 to TRBJ2-1; 12 positions match TRBD2. The germline CDR1 and CDR2 sequences are SGHTA and FQGTGA. V was clipped by 5 bases and J by 5 bases; unmatched bases: 4. The CDR3 extends over 15 amino acids. Here the CDR3 reads CASSPSGGAHNEQFF. The CDR3 nucleotides are TGTGCCAGCAGCCCTAGCGGGGGGGCTCACAATGAGCAGTTCTTC.

This clone was seen only a few times. The rearrangement links TRBV27 to TRBJ1-2; perhaps TRBD1 as D (6 bases). The CDR3 is 13 residues long. The ends were cut back, 4 bases at V and 4 bases at J, with 10 bases in the middle. CDR1 is MNHEY and CDR2 is SMNVEV in the germline V gene (reference sequence). The CDR3 DNA follows: TGTGCCAGCAGTTACCAGGGGAGCTATGGCTACACCTTC. Translation: CASSYQGSYGYTF.

The V and J genes are TRBV7-2 and TRBJ2-7, with D possibly being TRBD1 (6 bases). The V gene lost 5 bases and the J gene lost 0 bases, with 11 bases spanning the gap. The CDR3 is 14 residues long. The germline CDR1 and CDR2 sequences are SGHTA and FQGNSA. This chain's CDR3 is CASSPDRYSYEQYF. Written as DNA, the CDR3 is TGTGCCAGCAGCCCTGACAGGTACTCCTACGAGCAGTACTTC.

Only one count was recorded for this clone. The chain employs TRBV5-1 and TRBJ1-1, with a weak D call TRBD1 (5 bases). This CDR3 is built from 13 residues. V dropped 2 bases and J dropped 2 bases, with 7 bases sitting between them. CDR1 and CDR2 (germline): SGHRS, YFSETQ. CDR3 sequence reads: CASSLQANTEAFF. For the CDR3, the DNA is TGCGCCAGCAGCTTACAGGCAAACACTGAAGCTTTCTTT.

The chain has TRBV7-9 and TRBJ1-4; tentative D call: TRBD1 (5 bases). This CDR3 contains 14 residues. The germline V gene encodes CDR1 SEHNR and CDR2 FQNEAQ (reference sequence). Trimming removed 1 base at V and 2 bases at J, with 5 bases between. The CDR3 coding sequence is TGTGCCAGCAGCTTAGGACAGACTAATGAAAAACTGTTTTTT. Its protein product is CASSLGQTNEKLFF.

V and J are TRBV4-1 and TRBJ2-7; the D gene is possibly TRBD2 (6 bases). The V gene lost 1 base and the J gene lost 0 bases, with 7 bases spanning the gap. CDR1 and CDR2 from the germline V gene are MGHRA and YSYEKL. The CDR3 extends over 14 amino acids. The CDR3 DNA follows: TGCGCCAGCAGCCAAGTGGGGGGCTCCTACGAGCAGTACTTC. Its translation: CASSQVGGSYEQYF.

This rearrangement joins TRBV5-4 to TRBJ1-1, with D possibly matching TRBD1 (5 bases). This CDR3 spans 15 amino acids. Germline CDR1 is SGHNT and CDR2 is YYREEE (reference sequence). V lost 1 base and J 1 base, leaving 11 bases between the germline ends. As DNA, the CDR3 is TGTGCCAGCAGCTTGTTGGGACTACAGAACACTGAAGCTTTCTTT. Its protein product is CASSLLGLQNTEAFF.

The rearrangement uses TRBV27 and TRBJ1-2; D is unresolved. The V and J ends lost 2 bases and 2 bases respectively, with 9 bases between them. Germline lookup yields CDR1 MNHEY and CDR2 SMNVEV (reference sequence). There are 14 residues in the CDR3. The CDR3 reads CASSLAAGNYGYTF. CDR3 bases: TGTGCCAGCAGTTTAGCAGCGGGGAACTATGGCTACACCTTC.

The CDR3: CASSQGTGGGDGYTF. CDR3 bases: TGTGCCAGCAGCCAAGGAACAGGGGGAGGGGATGGCTACACCTTC. The rearrangement joins TRBV4-2 to TRBJ1-2; 8 bases are shared with TRBD1. The CDR3 loop spans 15 amino acids. Germline V CDR1 and CDR2: LGHNA, YNFKEQ. Trimming took 1 base from V and 6 from J; bases not matched to a gene: 7.

V is TRBV4-1 and J is TRBJ1-1; 8 bases agree with TRBD1. The CDR3 runs to 15 residues. Germline CDR1 reads MGHRA; CDR2 reads YSYEKL. V trimming: 1 base; J trimming: 1 base; junction bases outside the gene matches: 2. The CDR3 region has the DNA TGCGCCAGCAGCCAAGCGGACAGGGCGAACACTGAAGCTTTCTTT. Its translation is CASSQADRANTEAFF.

CDR3 coding DNA: TGTGCCTGGAGTCGGGGGGACGGCCCTGGAAACACCATATATTTT. Protein sequence: CAWSRGDGPGNTIYF. This chain uses TRBV30 with TRBJ1-3; weak D call: TRBD1 (5 bases). V shed 2 bases and J shed 2 bases, with 13 bases lying between them. Germline CDR1 GTSNPN, CDR2 SVGIG (reference sequence). CDR3 length: 15 amino acids.

V and J are TRBV19 and TRBJ2-2, with 9 bases fitting TRBD2. The germline V gene encodes CDR1 LNHDA and CDR2 SQIVND (reference sequence). The CDR3 is 16 residues long. Germline trimming cut 3 bases from V and 4 bases from J; bases unmatched to any gene: 6. The chain's CDR3 is CASSIGTSIGTGELFF. CDR3 DNA sequence: TGTGCCAGTAGTATCGGGACTAGCATCGGCACCGGGGAGCTGTTTTTT.

This sequence joins TRBV3-1 (or the pseudogene TRBV3-2) and TRBJ2-1, with TRBD1 as a possible D gene (6 bases). Between the trimmed V and J ends, which lost 4 bases and 5 bases, there was a span of 12 bases. Germline V gene sequence: CDR1 LGHDT, CDR2 YNNKEL (reference sequence). The CDR3 has 14 residues. In DNA form, the CDR3 reads TGTGCCAGCAGCCGACCGGGACACAACAATGAGCAGTTCTTC. It translates to CASSRPGHNNEQFF.

The sample holds a few counts of this clone. The V and J genes are TRBV5-4 and TRBJ1-1; weak D call: TRBD1 (6 bases). CDR3 size: 13 residues. Trimming took 4 bases from V and 1 from J, leaving 8 bases between them. Germline V lookup: CDR1 SGHNT, CDR2 YYREEE (reference sequence). This CDR3 reads CASSKQGNTEAFF. The CDR3 DNA reads TGTGCCAGCAGCAAACAGGGGAACACTGAAGCTTTCTTT.

The chain uses TRBV7-2 and TRBJ1-5; D might be TRBD1 (5 bases). Germline CDR1 reads SGHTA; CDR2 reads FQGNSA. V lost 5 bases, J lost 6 bases, and 14 bases lay in between. This CDR3 spans 14 amino acids. This CDR3 reads CASSLETGVQPQHF. The CDR3 region has the DNA TGTGCCAGCAGCCTCGAGACGGGGGTTCAGCCCCAGCATTTT.